What follows describes a single TCR beta chain. The target antigen is unknown. These data belong to a study of breast tumors, draining lymph nodes, adjacent tissues. Study results and limitations: Tumor repertoires ranked between lymph nodes and nontumor tissue in diversity, with V and J gene preferences. The lymph node origin of tumor T cells was framed as consistent with a hypothesis, not demonstrated. The data were judged consistent with most tumor T cells coming from lymph node and expanding in tumor. Luminal-like breast cancer showed significantly greater tumor-nontumor repertoire similarity than basal-like breast cancer did.

Samples came from axillary lymph nodes draining the breast cancer. From the multiplex PCR reads, TCRdb called clonotypes with MiXCR, one entry per CDR3 protein. The data contain roughly 130,000 distinct CDR3 sequences, 30% to 35% of them seen just once; the ten biggest clones take up around 2.3%. Trimming removed 2 bases from V and 11 bases from J; junction bases left unmatched: 7. The CDR3 runs to 14 residues. Germline CDR1 is DFQATT and CDR2 is SNEGSKA (reference sequence). Sequencing was performed on axillary lymph node tissue. This TCR derives from a female donor with breast cancer. Some clones in this sample may be carry-over from other donors' samples. This chain links TRBV20-1 with TRBJ2-3, with 13 bases fitting TRBD2. CDR3: CSARTSGGAGEQYF. The CDR3 nucleotides read TGCAGTGCTAGAACTAGCGGGGGGGCAGGAGAGCAGTATTTT.